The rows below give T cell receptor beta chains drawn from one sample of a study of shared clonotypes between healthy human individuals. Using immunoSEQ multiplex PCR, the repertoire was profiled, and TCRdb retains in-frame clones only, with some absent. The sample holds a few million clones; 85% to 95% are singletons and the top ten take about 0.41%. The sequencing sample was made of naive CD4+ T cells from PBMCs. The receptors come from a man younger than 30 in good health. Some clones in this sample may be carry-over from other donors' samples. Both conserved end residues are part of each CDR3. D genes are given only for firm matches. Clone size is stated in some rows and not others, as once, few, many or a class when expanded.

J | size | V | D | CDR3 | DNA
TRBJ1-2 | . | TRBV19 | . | CATHVGGRYGYTF | TGTGCCACCCACGTCGGGGGCCGGTATGGCTACACCTTC
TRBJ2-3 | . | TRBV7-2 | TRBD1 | CASSFPWTGETDTQYF | TGTGCCAGCAGCTTCCCGTGGACAGGGGAAACAGATACGCAGTATTTT
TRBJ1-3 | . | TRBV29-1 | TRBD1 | CSVEDRGSGNTIYF | TGCAGCGTGGAAGACAGGGGCTCAGGAAACACCATATATTTT
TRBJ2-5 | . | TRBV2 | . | CASSEGVSYGEQYF | TGTGCCAGCAGTGAAGGGGTCAGTTATGGAGAGCAGTACTTC
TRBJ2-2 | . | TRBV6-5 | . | CASRGGANTGELFF | TGTGCCAGCAGGGGCGGCGCCAACACCGGGGAGCTGTTTTTT
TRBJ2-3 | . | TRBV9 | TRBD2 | CASSVAWTSGSSDTQYF | TGTGCCAGCAGCGTAGCTTGGACTAGCGGGAGCTCAGATACGCAGTATTTT
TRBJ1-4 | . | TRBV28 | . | CATNEGEKLFF | TGTGCCACCAACGAAGGGGAAAAACTGTTTTTT
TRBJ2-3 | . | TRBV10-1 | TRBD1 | CASQTGGSDTQYF | TGCGCCAGCCAAACAGGGGGTTCAGATACGCAGTATTTT
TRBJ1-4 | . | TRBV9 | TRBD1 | CASSASQGAGEKLFF | TGTGCCAGCAGCGCCTCTCAGGGGGCGGGGGAAAAACTGTTTTTT
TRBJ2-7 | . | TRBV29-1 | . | CSVDRGHEQYF | TGCAGCGTTGATCGGGGACACGAGCAGTACTTC
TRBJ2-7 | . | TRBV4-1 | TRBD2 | CASSQTSGRGEQYF | TGCGCCAGCAGTCAGACTAGCGGACGGGGCGAGCAGTACTTC
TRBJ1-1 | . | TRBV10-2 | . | CASKATGDTEAFF | TGCGCCAGCAAAGCGACGGGGGACACTGAAGCTTTCTTT
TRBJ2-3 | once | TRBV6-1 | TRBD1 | CASSGGQILTDTQYF | TGTGCCAGCAGTGGGGGACAGATACTCACAGATACGCAGTATTTT
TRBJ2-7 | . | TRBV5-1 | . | CASSLEGTTYEQYF | TGCGCCAGCAGCTTGGAGGGCACAACCTACGAGCAGTACTTC
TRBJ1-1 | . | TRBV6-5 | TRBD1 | CASSSDRGLAFF | TGTGCCAGCAGTTCGGACAGGGGGTTGGCTTTCTTT
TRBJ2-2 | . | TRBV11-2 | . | CASSLTSPGELFF | TGTGCCAGCAGCTTAACCTCCCCCGGGGAGCTGTTTTTT
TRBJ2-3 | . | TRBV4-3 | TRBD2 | CASSRGLAGGGDTQYF | TGCGCCAGCAGCCGAGGGCTAGCGGGAGGTGGAGATACGCAGTATTTT
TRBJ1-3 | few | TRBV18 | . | CASSPSWGGSGNTIYF | TGTGCCAGCTCCCCCTCTTGGGGGGGCTCTGGAAACACCATATATTTT
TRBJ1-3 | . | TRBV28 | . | CASSLTVPGGNTIYF | TGTGCCAGCAGTTTAACCGTTCCGGGTGGAAACACCATATATTTT
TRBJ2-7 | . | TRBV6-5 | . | CASSYGQLYEQYF | TGTGCCAGCAGTTATGGACAGCTTTACGAGCAGTACTTC
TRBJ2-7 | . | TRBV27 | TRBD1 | CASRRQGPYEQYF | TGTGCCAGCAGGAGACAGGGCCCCTACGAGCAGTACTTC
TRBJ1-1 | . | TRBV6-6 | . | CASSYSGGVNTEAFF | TGTGCCAGCAGTTACTCAGGGGGAGTAAACACTGAAGCTTTCTTT
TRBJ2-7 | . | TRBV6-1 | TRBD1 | CASRRGLSYEQYF | TGTGCCAGCCGAAGGGGGCTATCCTACGAGCAGTACTTC
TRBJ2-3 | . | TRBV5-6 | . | CASSPWGEDTQYF | TGTGCCAGCAGCCCCTGGGGAGAAGATACGCAGTATTTT
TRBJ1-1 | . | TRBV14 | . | CASSVGENTEAFF | TGTGCCAGCAGCGTTGGGGAGAACACTGAAGCTTTCTTT
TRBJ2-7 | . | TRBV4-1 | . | CASSQGATAYEQYF | TGCGCCAGCAGCCAAGGGGCGACGGCCTACGAGCAGTACTTC
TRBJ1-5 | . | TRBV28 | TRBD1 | CASSLGGTAFNQPQHF | TGTGCCAGCAGTTTAGGAGGGACAGCCTTCAATCAGCCCCAGCATTTT
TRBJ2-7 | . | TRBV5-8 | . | CASRDRQQTYEQYF | TGTGCCAGTAGGGACCGGCAACAGACCTACGAGCAGTACTTC
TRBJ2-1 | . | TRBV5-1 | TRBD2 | CASSLAAGVGNEQFF | TGCGCCAGCAGCTTGGCAGCGGGAGTTGGAAATGAGCAGTTCTTC
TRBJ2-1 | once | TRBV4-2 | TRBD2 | CASSYGLAGSTYNEQFF | TGTGCCAGCAGCTACGGACTAGCGGGTTCCACCTACAATGAGCAGTTCTTC
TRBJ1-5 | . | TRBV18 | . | CASSPGRGNQPQHF | TGTGCCAGCTCACCAGGGCGGGGCAATCAGCCCCAGCATTTT
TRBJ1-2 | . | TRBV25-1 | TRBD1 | CASSDAGTALYGYTF | TGTGCCAGCAGTGATGCCGGGACAGCCTTATATGGCTACACCTTC
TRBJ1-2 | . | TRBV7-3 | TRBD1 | CASRSGAGTGVLNYGYTF | TGTGCCAGCAGGTCCGGCGCGGGGACAGGGGTCCTAAACTATGGCTACACCTTC
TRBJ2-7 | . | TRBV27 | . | CASSHVDRVSYEQYF | TGTGCCAGCAGTCACGTCGACCGGGTATCCTACGAGCAGTACTTC
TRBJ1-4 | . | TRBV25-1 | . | CASSDNGPTSEKLFF | TGTGCCAGCAGTGATAACGGCCCTACTAGTGAAAAACTGTTTTTT
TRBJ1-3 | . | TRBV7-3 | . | CASSYDSTSGNTIYF | TGTGCCAGCAGCTATGACAGCACCTCTGGAAACACCATATATTTT
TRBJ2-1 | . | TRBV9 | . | CASSVRGSYNEQFF | TGTGCCAGCAGCGTCAGGGGCTCGTACAATGAGCAGTTCTTC
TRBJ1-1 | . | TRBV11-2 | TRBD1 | CASSAGDRGGGNTEAFF | TGTGCCAGCAGCGCCGGGGACAGGGGAGGTGGGAACACTGAAGCTTTCTTT
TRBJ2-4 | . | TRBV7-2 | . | CASSNLGPNKNIQYF | TGTGCCAGCAGCAACCTCGGGCCGAATAAAAACATTCAGTACTTC
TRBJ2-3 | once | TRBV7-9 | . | CASSPVSSDTQYF | TGTGCCAGCAGCCCAGTCTCGTCAGATACGCAGTATTTT
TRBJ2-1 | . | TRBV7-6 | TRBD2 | CASSARYSGSLDNEQFF | TGTGCCAGCAGCGCCCGTTATAGCGGGAGCCTCGACAATGAGCAGTTCTTC
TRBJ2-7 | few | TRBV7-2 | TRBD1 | CASSLRTGAYEQYF | TGTGCCAGCAGCTTACGGACAGGGGCCTACGAGCAGTACTTC
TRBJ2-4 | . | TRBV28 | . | CASSSAGTGDRNIQYF | TGTGCCAGCAGTTCCGCCGGGACGGGAGATCGAAACATTCAGTACTTC
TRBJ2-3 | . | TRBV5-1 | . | CASSLEYTQYF | TGCGCCAGCAGCTTAGAATATACGCAGTATTTT
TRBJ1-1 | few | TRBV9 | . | CASSVGGAVNTEAFF | TGTGCCAGCAGCGTAGGGGGGGCGGTGAACACTGAAGCTTTCTTT
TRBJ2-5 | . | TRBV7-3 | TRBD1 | CASRAGTGDQETQYF | TGTGCCAGCAGGGCCGGGACAGGGGATCAAGAGACCCAGTACTTC